What follows are 20 T cell receptor beta chains derived from one specimen sequenced in a study of brain metastases from non-small cell lung cancer. The method was immunoSEQ multiplex PCR; TCRdb's version includes in-frame clones alone and lacks a portion of them. The repertoire consists of under 3,000 clones, with 85% occurring once and the leading ten covering 6% to 7%. What was sequenced was primary lung tumor tissue. The source is a donor aged 40 or over with non-small cell lung cancer.

The rearrangement uses TRBV6-1 and TRBJ2-4; D is undetermined. V gave up 1 base and J gave up 14 bases, with 12 bases separating them. The germline V gene encodes CDR1 MNHNS and CDR2 SASEGT. This CDR3 is 12 amino acids long. CDR3 sequence reads: CASSEVQRIKYF. CDR3 bases: TGTGCCAGCAGTGAAGTGCAAAGGATTAAGTACTTC.

The CDR3 loop is CASSLAEGSSLQPQHF. The CDR3 nucleotides read TGTGCCAGCAGCTTAGCGGAGGGATCTTCTCTTCAGCCCCAGCATTTT. J is TRBJ1-5 and V is TRBV7-2; D unresolved. V lost 0 bases, J lost 6 bases, and 15 bases lay in between. Germline V gene lookup returns CDR1 SGHTA and CDR2 FQGNSA. The CDR3 consists of 16 residues.

About this clone: Other DNA sequences of this sample code for an identical CDR3. The J gene is TRBJ1-2, the V gene TRBV3-1 (or the pseudogene TRBV3-2); D is uncertain. Germline CDR1 reads LGHDT; CDR2 reads YNNKEL (reference sequence). CDR3 length: 14 amino acids. Trimming took off 4 bases at V and 4 bases at J, with 13 bases between the two ends. In nucleotides, the CDR3 is TGTGCCAGCAGCCGGGTGCGGGATGGCTATGGCTACACCTTC. As protein: CASSRVRDGYGYTF.

The V and J genes are TRBV9 and TRBJ2-3, with 8 bases lining up with TRBD2. CDR1 and CDR2 (germline): SGDLS, YYNGEE. This CDR3 has 14 amino acids. V was clipped by 0 bases and J by 6 bases; unmatched bases: 3. The CDR3 DNA sequence: TGTGCCAGCAGCGTAGCGGGGGGGCTTGATACGCAGTATTTT. This codes for CASSVAGGLDTQYF.

V and J are TRBV18 and TRBJ1-3; maybe TRBD1 (6 bases). Looked up from germline, CDR1 is KGHSH and CDR2 is LQKENI. The germline V and J ends were trimmed by 3 bases and 0 bases, with 9 bases remaining between them. This CDR3 region has 15 residues. DNA of the CDR3: TGTGCCAGCTCACCCTCGGACAGCTCTGGAAACACCATATATTTT. The encoded protein is CASSPSDSSGNTIYF.

This chain uses TRBV5-5 with TRBJ1-2; D is unresolved. This CDR3 contains 15 residues. Germline CDR1 is SGHKS and CDR2 is YYEKEE (reference sequence). The V and J ends lost 1 base and 3 bases respectively, with 13 bases between them. The CDR3 nucleotides are TGTGCCAGCAGCTTGAAGGCACTAGCCCACTATGGCTACACCTTC. This encodes CASSLKALAHYGYTF.

This rearrangement joins TRBV2 to TRBJ2-2; 7 bases are shared with TRBD1. The V segment lost 5 bases and the J segment 4 bases; nucleotides outside the gene matches: 4. Germline lookup yields CDR1 SNHLY and CDR2 FYNNEI. This CDR3 has 14 residues. This CDR3 reads CASSLQGSTGELFF. The DNA of the CDR3 is TGTGCCAGCAGTCTACAGGGGAGCACCGGGGAGCTGTTTTTT. The full variable domain, its missing parts supplied by reference TRBV2 and TRBJ2-2, is EPEVTQTPSHQVTQMGQEVILRCVPISNHLYFYWYRQILGQKVEFLVSFYNNEISEKSEIFDDQFSVERPDGSNFTLKIRSTKLEDSAMYFCASSLQGSTGELFFGEGSRLTVL.

The chain joins TRBV10-3 to TRBJ1-4; no clear D gene. CDR3 length: 14 amino acids. CDR1 is ENHRY and CDR2 is SYGVKD in the germline V gene. V lost 2 bases to trimming and J lost 4 bases, with 8 bases between them. CDR3 region: CAISEVGNNEKLFF. In DNA, the CDR3 is TGTGCCATCAGTGAGGTGGGAAATAATGAAAAACTGTTTTTT.

The chain recombines TRBV4-3 with TRBJ2-3, with TRBD1 matching 8 bases. Germline V gives CDR1 LGHNA, CDR2 YSLEER. V lost 4 bases to trimming and J lost 4 bases; unmatched junction nucleotides: 4. The CDR3 totals 14 residues. The chain's CDR3 is CASSLDRAPDTQYF. CDR3 sequence (DNA): TGCGCCAGCAGCCTGGACAGGGCCCCAGATACGCAGTATTTT.

The chain joins TRBV29-1 to TRBJ1-1; D uncertain. The CDR3 covers 14 residues. V was pared by 5 bases and J by 12 bases, with 25 bases between. Germline CDR1 SQVTM, CDR2 ANQGSEA. The CDR3 spells CSVYGSWGGLSSFF. Written as DNA, the CDR3 is TGCAGCGTTTACGGATCATGGGGAGGTCTTTCATCTTTCTTT.

J is TRBJ2-3 and V is TRBV6-1; no definite D call. Trimming shortened V by 2 bases and J by 4 bases, and 13 bases separated the two germline ends. Germline CDR1 MNHNS, CDR2 SASEGT. The CDR3 is 15 amino acids. The CDR3 DNA is TGTGCCAGCAGTGAAAGGCCAGGTGGGCCAGATACGCAGTATTTT. This gives the protein CASSERPGGPDTQYF.

V usage is TRBV10-3 and J usage is TRBJ2-7; no clear D. CDR1 ENHRY and CDR2 SYGVKD come from the germline V gene. The CDR3 has 11 residues. Trimming took 4 bases from V and 3 from J, leaving 4 bases between them. CDR3 nucleotides: TGTGCCATCAGTGGGCACTACGAGCAGTACTTC. Residues: CAISGHYEQYF.

This clone was recorded only once. The junction departs from germline at one end; a sequencing error may be responsible. This chain joins TRBV7-2 and TRBJ2-2; D is uncertain. CDR1 is SGHTA and CDR2 is FQGNSA in the germline V gene. The CDR3 extends over 15 amino acids. CDR3 protein: CASSLRVTNIGELFF. Written as DNA, the CDR3 is TGTGCCAGCAGCTTACGCGTCACAAACATCGGGGAGCTGTTTTTT.

The rearrangement uses TRBV7-2 and TRBJ1-2, with 11 nucleotides matching TRBD1. V shed 4 bases and J 8 bases; nucleotides not matched to a gene: 9. CDR3 size: 15 residues. Germline V gene sequence: CDR1 SGHTA, CDR2 FQGNSA. The DNA for the CDR3 is TGTGCCAGCAGCTATAGTGGACAGGGGGCGCGAGGCTACACCTTC. Translation gives CASSYSGQGARGYTF.

This clone turned up a few times. Other DNA sequences of this sample code for an identical CDR3. This rearrangement joins TRBV6-2 or TRBV6-3 to TRBJ2-7; D is undetermined. CDR3 size: 14 residues. The V end was cut by 6 bases, the J end by 2 bases, with 14 bases between. Germline V gives CDR1 MNHEY, CDR2 SVGEGT. Here the CDR3 DNA reads TGTGCCAGCAGCTTATACACTGGAGCCTACGAGCAGTACGTC. Encoded protein: CASSLYTGAYEQYV.

On this clone: This specimen includes other DNA sequences encoding the same CDR3. The rearrangement links TRBV7-2 to TRBJ1-2; 9 bases line up with TRBD1. The CDR3 covers 13 residues. With V trimmed by 4 bases and J by 5 bases, 2 bases remained unmatched. Looked up from germline, CDR1 is SGHTA and CDR2 is FQGNSA. CDR3 sequence (DNA): TGTGCCAGCAGCTCGGACAGGGGTTATGGCTACACCTTC. It yields the protein CASSSDRGYGYTF.

This chain uses TRBV12-3 or TRBV12-4 with TRBJ1-6; D ambiguous. The CDR3 extends over 12 amino acids. V shed 7 bases and J shed 10 bases, with 11 bases lying between them. Here the CDR3 DNA reads TGTGCCAGCATCCCAGGCAGCTCACCCCTCCACTTT. This codes for CASIPGSSPLHF.

The rearrangement uses TRBV7-2 and TRBJ1-1; no firm D call. Looked up from germline, CDR1 is SGHTA and CDR2 is FQGNSA. This CDR3 spans 15 amino acids. Trimming cost V 2 bases and J 6 bases, with 16 bases left between them. The CDR3 here is CASSLNRQRAAEAFF. The DNA for the CDR3 is TGTGCCAGCAGCTTAAATAGGCAACGAGCCGCTGAAGCTTTCTTT.

The gene calls are TRBV7-9 and TRBJ2-1; D might be TRBD1 or TRBD2, each matching 6 bases. Germline V gene sequence: CDR1 SEHNR, CDR2 FQNEAQ (reference sequence). The CDR3 spans 18 residues. V dropped 1 base and J dropped 0 bases, with 16 bases sitting between them. The DNA for the CDR3 is TGTGCCAGCAGCTTAGGTTGGGACACCGGGAGCTCCTACAATGAGCAGTTCTTC. Translation: CASSLGWDTGSSYNEQFF.

This clone has only a few counts. The V call is TRBV6-5, the J call TRBJ2-3, with 7 bases that match TRBD2. The CDR3 extends over 13 amino acids. Germline V lookup: CDR1 MNHEY, CDR2 SVGAGI. Trimming removed 8 bases from V and 4 bases from J; junction bases left unmatched: 6. For the CDR3, the DNA is TGTGCCAGCGCCGCGGGAGCAGCAGATACGCAGTATTTT. Protein sequence: CASAAGAADTQYF.